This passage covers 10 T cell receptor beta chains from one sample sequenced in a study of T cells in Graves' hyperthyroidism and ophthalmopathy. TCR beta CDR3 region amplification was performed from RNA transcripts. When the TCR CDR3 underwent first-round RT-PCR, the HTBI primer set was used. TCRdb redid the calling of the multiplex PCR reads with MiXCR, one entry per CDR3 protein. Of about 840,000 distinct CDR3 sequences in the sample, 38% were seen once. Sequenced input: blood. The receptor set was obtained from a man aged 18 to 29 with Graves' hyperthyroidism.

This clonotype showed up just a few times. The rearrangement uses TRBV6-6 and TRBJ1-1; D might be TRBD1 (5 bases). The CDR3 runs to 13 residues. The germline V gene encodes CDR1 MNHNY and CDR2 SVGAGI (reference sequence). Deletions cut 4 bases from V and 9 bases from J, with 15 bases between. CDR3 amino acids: CASSLGQERKAFF. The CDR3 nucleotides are TGTGCCAGCAGTTTGGGGCAGGAGCGTAAAGCTTTCTTT.

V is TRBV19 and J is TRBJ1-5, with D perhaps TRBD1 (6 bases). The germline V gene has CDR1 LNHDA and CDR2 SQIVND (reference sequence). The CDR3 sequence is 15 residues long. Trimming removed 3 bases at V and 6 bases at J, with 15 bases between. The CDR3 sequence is CASSIRREGGQPQHF. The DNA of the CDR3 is TGTGCCAGTAGTATCCGCAGGGAGGGGGGTCAGCCCCAGCATTTT.

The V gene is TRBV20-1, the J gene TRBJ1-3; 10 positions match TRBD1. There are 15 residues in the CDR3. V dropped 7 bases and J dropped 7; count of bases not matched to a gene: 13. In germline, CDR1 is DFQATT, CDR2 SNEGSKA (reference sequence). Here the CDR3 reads CSVETGGALANTIYF. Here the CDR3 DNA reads TGCAGTGTTGAGACAGGGGGCGCGTTGGCGAACACCATATATTTT.

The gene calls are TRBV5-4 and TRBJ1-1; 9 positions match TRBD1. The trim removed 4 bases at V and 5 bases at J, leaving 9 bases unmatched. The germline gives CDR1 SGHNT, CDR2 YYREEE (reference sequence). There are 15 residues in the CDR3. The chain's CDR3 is CASSPKDRGGTEAFF. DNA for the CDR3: TGTGCCAGCAGCCCTAAGGACAGGGGAGGAACTGAAGCTTTCTTT.

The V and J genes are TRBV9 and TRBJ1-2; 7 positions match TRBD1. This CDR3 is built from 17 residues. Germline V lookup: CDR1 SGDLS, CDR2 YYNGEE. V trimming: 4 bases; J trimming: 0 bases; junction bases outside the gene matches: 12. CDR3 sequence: CASSNDRVGVSNYGYTF. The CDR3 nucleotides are TGTGCCAGCAGCAACGACAGGGTGGGGGTATCTAACTATGGCTACACCTTC.

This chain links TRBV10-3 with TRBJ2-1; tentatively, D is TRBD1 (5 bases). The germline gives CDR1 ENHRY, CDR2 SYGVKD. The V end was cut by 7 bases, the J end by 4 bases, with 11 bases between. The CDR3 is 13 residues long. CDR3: CAITGSGYNEQFF. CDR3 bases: TGTGCCATCACAGGGTCGGGTTACAATGAGCAGTTCTTC.

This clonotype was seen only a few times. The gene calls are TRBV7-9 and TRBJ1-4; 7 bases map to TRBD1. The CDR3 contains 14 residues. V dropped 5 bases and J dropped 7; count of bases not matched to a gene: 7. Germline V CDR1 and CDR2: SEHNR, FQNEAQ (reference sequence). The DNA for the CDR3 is TGTGCCAGCAGCCCCGGGACAGCGGGTGAAAAACTGTTTTTT. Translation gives CASSPGTAGEKLFF.

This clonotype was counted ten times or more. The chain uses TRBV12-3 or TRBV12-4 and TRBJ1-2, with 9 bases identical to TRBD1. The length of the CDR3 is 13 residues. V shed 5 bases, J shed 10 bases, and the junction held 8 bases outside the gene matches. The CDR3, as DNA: TGTGCCAGCAGTCGGGACAGGGATAGTCTCTACACCTTC. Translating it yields CASSRDRDSLYTF.

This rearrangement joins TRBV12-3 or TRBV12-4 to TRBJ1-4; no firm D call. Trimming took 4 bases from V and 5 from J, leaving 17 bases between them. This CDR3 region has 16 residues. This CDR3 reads CASSSPGWRTNEKLFF. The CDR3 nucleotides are TGTGCCAGCAGTTCGCCAGGTTGGCGGACCAATGAAAAACTGTTTTTT.

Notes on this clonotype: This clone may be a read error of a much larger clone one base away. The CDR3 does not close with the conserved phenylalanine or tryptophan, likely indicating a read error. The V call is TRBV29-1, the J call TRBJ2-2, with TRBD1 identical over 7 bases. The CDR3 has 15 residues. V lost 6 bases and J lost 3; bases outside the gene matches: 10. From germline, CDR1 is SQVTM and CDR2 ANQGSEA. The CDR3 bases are TGCAGCGTGGCCGGGGACAGCAGATACACCGGGGAGCTGTTTATT. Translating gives CSVAGDSRYTGELFI.